This TCR beta chain emerged from a study of Ad26.COV2.S vaccination and SARS-CoV-2 variants. Findings of the study overall: Recipients of vaccine and of placebo showed similar breadth of their non-spike TCR repertoires. Researchers cautioned that TCR breadth and depth analyses may have underestimated total T cell responses. Marked by substantial breadth, spike-specific CD8+ and CD4+ T cell responses were reportedly seen after vaccination.

The CDR3 consists of 14 residues. Trimming shortened V by 0 bases and J by 3 bases, and 6 bases separated the two germline ends. CDR1 is KGHSH, CDR2 LQKENI, per germline. The repertoire was sequenced with immunoSEQ multiplex PCR; TCRdb's copy has only in-frame clones and lacks some. The sample shows about 680,000 clones, roughly 90% of them seen only once. Treatment in this sample: 19 received Ad26.COV2.S at low or high dose, single or two shots; five or six received placebo; per-sample allocation not given. Sampling was done on day 63 after the first vaccine or placebo injection. This clone appeared a single time. Antigen unknown.

V and J are TRBV18 and TRBJ2-1; D might be TRBD1 (6 bases). This TCR was sampled from a person aged 18 to 59 who received the Ad26.COV2.S COVID-19 vaccine or a placebo. The material was peripheral blood, obtained in a trial of Ad26.COV2.S vaccine versus placebo. CDR3 sequence: CASSPPGGYNEQFF. The CDR3 nucleotides are TGTGCCAGCTCACCACCAGGGGGCTACAATGAGCAGTTCTTC. Complete variable domain (other parts from reference TRBV18 and TRBJ2-1): NAGVMQNPRHLVRRRGQEARLRCSPMKGHSHVYWYRQLPEEGLKFMVYLQKENIIDESGMPKERFSAEFPKEGPSILRIQQVVRGDSAAYFCASSPPGGYNEQFFGPGTRLTVL.